This TCR beta chain was sequenced for a study of response to subunit inactivated influenza vaccine. CDR3 length: 15 amino acids. Germline CDR1 KGHSH, CDR2 LQKENI. Trimming took 5 bases from V and 9 from J; bases not matched to a gene: 8. MiXCR, applied by TCRdb to the RT-PCR reads, yields one record per CDR3 protein. The sample has about 780,000 distinct CDR3 sequences; about 18% are singletons. V and J are TRBV18 and TRBJ1-6; 9 bases fit TRBD1. The TCR comes from a man aged 50 to 59 who received an inactivated influenza vaccine. This material consisted of PBMCs from blood, taken more than 4 days after vaccination. The DNA of the CDR3 is TGTGCCAGCTCAACCGAACAGGGGGCAAGTTCACCCCTCCACTTT. Protein sequence: CASSTEQGASSPLHF.